This TCR beta chain was retrieved from a study of vaccination and CD4 T cells after COVID-19. Study as a whole: The convalescents comprised six males and four females, two of them Hispanic. Overall study findings and caveats: Convalescent patients had 304 of 307 vaccine-specific clones showing spike mono-reactivity.

Sample treatment: roughly ten-day PBMC culture with coronavirus spike peptide pools or control peptides (ViraFEST assay). CDR1 and CDR2 (germline): LNHDA, SQIVND (reference sequence). The CDR3 has 14 amino acids. As regards this clonotype: Its antigen is not identified.

Sequencing of the DNA from cultured CD4+ T cells was carried out with the Oncomine TCR Beta short-read assay. TCRdb re-called the PCR reads through MiXCR, storing one row per CDR3 protein. The repertoire has 9,000 to 15,000 distinct CDR3 sequences, roughly 56% of them found once; the top ten carry over 10%. Sequencing was done on a sample of CD4+ T cells from blood, cultured in vitro. This chain links TRBV19 with TRBJ2-3; weak D call: TRBD1 (6 bases). This TCR was recovered from a human donor who had recovered from COVID-19. CDR3 residues: CATQAGASTDTQYF. The DNA of the CDR3 is TGTGCAACCCAAGCAGGGGCTTCCACAGATACGCAGTATTTT.